This entry is about one TCR beta chain. Its target is not known. The CDR3 runs 15 residues. Germline V CDR1 and CDR2: LNHNV, YYDKDF (reference sequence). The data derive from a study of CXCR3-negative and CXCR3-positive naive CD8 T cells. Study-wide results and caveats: Compared with CXCR3-negative naive cells, CXCR3-positive naive cells showed more hydrophobic TRB CDR3s.

TRB cDNA was prepared as libraries by UMI-labeled 5' RACE. Using the 5' RACE reads, TCRdb records one entry per CDR3 protein without DNA. This sample contains around 60,000 distinct CDR3 sequences. This TCR was recovered from a human donor in good health. Some clones in this sample may be carry-over from other donors' samples. The sequenced sample consisted of naive CXCR3+ CD8+ T cells from blood. Specified subset: CD45RO-CCR7+CD27+CD95- naive CD8+ T cells expressing CXCR3 (TNR3+). This chain connects TRBV15 to TRBJ2-2; TCRdb selects TRBD2, and the lack of DNA leaves this call unchecked. The CDR3 sequence: CATSRGEGNTGELFF.